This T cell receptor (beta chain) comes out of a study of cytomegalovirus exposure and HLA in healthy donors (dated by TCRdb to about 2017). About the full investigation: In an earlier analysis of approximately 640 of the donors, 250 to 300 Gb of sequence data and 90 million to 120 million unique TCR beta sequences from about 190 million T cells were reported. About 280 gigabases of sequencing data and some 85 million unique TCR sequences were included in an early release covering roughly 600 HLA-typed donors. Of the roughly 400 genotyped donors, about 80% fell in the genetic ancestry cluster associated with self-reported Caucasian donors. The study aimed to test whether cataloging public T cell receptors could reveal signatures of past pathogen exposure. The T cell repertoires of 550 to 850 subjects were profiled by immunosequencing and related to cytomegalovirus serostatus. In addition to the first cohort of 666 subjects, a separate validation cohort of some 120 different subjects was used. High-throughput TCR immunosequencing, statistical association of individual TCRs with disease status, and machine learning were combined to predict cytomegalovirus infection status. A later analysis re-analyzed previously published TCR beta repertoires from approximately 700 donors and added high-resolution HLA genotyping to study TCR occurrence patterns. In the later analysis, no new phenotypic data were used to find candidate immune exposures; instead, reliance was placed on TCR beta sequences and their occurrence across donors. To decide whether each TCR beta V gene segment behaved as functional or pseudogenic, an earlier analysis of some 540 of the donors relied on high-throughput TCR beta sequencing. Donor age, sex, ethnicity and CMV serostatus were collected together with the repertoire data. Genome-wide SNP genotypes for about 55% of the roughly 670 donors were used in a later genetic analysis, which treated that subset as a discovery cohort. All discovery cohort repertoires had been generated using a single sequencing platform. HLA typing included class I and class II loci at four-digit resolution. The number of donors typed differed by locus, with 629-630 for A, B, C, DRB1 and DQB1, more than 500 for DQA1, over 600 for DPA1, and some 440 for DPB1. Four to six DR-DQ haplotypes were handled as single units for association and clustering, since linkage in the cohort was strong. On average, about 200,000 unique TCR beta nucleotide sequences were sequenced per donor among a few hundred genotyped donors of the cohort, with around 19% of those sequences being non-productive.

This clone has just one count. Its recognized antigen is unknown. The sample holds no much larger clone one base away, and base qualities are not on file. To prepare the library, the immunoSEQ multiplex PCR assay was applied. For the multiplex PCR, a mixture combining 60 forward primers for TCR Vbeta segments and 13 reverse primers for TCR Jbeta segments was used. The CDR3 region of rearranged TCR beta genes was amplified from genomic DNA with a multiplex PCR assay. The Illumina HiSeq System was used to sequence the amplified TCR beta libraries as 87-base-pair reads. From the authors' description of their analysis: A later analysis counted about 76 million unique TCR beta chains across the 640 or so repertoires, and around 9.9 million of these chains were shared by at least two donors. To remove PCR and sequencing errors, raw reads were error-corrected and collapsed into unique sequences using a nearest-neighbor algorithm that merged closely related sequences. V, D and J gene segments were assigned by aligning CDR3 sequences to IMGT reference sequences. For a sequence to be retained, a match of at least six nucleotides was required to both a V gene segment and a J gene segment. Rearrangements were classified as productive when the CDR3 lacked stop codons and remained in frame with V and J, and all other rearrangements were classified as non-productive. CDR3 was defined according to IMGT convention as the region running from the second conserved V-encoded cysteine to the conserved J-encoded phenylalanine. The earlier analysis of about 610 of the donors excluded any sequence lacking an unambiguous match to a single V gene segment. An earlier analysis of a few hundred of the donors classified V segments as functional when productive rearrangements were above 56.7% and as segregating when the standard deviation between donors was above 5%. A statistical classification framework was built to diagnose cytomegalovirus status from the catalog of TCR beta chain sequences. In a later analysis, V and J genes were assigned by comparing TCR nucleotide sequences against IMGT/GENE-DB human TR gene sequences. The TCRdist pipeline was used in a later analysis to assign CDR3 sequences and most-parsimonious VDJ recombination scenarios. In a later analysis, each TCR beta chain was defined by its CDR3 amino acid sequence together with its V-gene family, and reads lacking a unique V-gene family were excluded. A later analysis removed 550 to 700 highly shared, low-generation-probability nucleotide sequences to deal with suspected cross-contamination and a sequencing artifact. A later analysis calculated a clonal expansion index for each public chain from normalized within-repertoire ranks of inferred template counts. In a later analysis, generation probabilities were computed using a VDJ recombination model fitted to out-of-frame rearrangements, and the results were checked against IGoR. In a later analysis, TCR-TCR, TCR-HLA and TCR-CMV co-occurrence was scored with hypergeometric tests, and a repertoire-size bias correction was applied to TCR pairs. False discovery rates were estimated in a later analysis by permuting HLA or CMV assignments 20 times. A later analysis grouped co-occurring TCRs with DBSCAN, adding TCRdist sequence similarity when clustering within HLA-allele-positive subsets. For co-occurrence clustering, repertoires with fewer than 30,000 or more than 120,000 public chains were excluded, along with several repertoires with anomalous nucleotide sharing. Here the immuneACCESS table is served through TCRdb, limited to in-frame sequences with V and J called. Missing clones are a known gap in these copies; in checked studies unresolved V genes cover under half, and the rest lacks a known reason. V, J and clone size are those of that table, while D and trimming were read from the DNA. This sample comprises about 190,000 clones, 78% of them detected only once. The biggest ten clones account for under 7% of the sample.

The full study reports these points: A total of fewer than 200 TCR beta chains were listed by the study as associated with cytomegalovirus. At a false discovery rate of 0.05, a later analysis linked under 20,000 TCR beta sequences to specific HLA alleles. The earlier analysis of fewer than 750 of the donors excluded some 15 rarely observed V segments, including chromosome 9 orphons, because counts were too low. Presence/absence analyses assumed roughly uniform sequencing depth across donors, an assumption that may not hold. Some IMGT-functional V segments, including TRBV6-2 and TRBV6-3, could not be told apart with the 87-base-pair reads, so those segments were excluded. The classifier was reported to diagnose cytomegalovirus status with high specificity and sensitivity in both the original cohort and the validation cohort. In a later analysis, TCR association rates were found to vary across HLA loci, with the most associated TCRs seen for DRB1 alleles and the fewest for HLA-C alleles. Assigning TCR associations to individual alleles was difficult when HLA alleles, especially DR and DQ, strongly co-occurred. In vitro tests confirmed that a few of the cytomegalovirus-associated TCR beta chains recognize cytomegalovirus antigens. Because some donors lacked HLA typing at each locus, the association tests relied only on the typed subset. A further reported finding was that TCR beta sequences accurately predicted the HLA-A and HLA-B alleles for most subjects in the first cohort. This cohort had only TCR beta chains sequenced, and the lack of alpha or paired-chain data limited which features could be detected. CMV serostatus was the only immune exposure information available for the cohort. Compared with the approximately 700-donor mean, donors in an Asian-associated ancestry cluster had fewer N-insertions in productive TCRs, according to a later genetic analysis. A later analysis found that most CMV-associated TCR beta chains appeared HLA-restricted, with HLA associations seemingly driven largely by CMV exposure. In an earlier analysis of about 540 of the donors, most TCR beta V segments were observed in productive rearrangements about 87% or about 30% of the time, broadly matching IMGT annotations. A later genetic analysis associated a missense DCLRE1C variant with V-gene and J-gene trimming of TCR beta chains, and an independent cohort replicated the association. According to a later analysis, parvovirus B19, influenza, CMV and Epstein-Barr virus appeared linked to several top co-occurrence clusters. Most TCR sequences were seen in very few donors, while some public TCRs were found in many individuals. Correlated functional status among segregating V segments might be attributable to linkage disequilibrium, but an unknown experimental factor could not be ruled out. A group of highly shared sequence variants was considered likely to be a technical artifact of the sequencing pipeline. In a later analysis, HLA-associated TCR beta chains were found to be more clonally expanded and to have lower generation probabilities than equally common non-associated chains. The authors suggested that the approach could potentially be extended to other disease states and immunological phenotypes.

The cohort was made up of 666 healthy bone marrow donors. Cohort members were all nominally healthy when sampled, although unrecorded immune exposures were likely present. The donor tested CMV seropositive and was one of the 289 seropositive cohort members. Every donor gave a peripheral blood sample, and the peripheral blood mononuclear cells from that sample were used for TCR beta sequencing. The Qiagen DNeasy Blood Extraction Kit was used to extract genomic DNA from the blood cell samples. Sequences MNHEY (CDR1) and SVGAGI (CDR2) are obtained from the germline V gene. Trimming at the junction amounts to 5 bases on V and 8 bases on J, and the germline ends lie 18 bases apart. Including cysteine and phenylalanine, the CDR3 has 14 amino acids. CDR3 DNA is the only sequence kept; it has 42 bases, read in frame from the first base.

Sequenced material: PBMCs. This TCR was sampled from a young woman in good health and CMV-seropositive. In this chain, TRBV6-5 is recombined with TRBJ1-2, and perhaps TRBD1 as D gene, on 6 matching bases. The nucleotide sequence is TGTGCCAGCAGTCGGGGGGCAGGGACCTTAGGCTACACCTTC. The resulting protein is CASSRGAGTLGYTF.